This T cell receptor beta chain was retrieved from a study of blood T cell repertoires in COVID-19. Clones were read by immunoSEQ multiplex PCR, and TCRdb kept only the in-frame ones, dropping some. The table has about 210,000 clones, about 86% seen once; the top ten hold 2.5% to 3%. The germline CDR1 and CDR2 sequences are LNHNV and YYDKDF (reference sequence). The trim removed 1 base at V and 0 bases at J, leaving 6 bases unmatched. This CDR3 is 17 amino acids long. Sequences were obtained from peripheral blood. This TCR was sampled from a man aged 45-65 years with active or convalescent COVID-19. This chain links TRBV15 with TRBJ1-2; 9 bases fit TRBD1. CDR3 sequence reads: CATSRGGQGASNYGYTF. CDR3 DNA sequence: TGTGCCACCAGCAGAGGGGGACAGGGAGCCTCTAACTATGGCTACACCTTC.